This is a list of T cell receptor beta chains from one sample in a study of regulatory T cells in long-lasting Graves disease. TCRdb itself ran the multiplex PCR reads through MiXCR, one entry per CDR3 protein. The repertoire consists of hundreds of thousands of distinct CDR3 sequences, with around 15% occurring once and the leading ten covering approximately 18%. The same data also contributed to another study, on T cells in Graves' hyperthyroidism and ophthalmopathy.

The material was peripheral blood mononuclear cells (PBMCs), obtained at new diagnosis, from a patient treated with antithyroid drugs. These TCRs come from a woman aged 25 to 39 with Graves disease. Each CDR3 is given with its conserved first and last residue. A D gene is named only where the DNA matches it firmly. Clone size is shown for a subset of rows, as once, few, many or a class of expanded clone.

len | d_gene | j_gene | v_gene | abundance | CDR3nt | CDR3aa
15 | - | TRBJ1-6 | TRBV2 | many | TGTGCCAGCAGGGACACAGGGATTTGGAATTCACCCCTCCACTTT | CASRDTGIWNSPLHF
13 | TRBD2 | TRBJ2-1 | TRBV7-9 | many | TGTGCCAGCAGTCAGCGGGACCGCCATGAGCAGTTCTTC | CASSQRDRHEQFF
13 | - | TRBJ2-5 | TRBV6-1 | many | TGTGCCAGCACCCCCCCTCGAAGGGAGACCCAGTACTTC | CASTPPRRETQYF
15 | - | TRBJ1-6 | TRBV6-2/TRBV6-3 | few | TGTGCCAGCAGTTACTCGCACGGATATAATTCACCCCTCCACTTT | CASSYSHGYNSPLHF
14 | TRBD2 | TRBJ2-3 | TRBV28 | many | TGTGCCAGCAGTCCGCTAGCGGGAGCGAATACGCAGTATTTT | CASSPLAGANTQYF
13 | - | TRBJ2-7 | TRBV5-1 | few | TGTGCCAGCAGCAGCGGGACAAACTACGAGCAGTACTTC | CASSSGTNYEQYF
14 | - | TRBJ1-5 | TRBV27 | - | TGTGCCAGCAGTTCGGGCGGCCCTTATCAGCCCCAGCATTTT | CASSSGGPYQPQHF
16 | - | TRBJ2-5 | TRBV7-2 | many | TGTGCCAGCAGCTTAGGTAGCGCCGTGAATCAAGAGACCCAGTACTTC | CASSLGSAVNQETQYF
15 | TRBD1 | TRBJ2-1 | TRBV18 | few | TGTGCCAGCTCCACCTCCAGGGGGACCTACAATGAGCAGTTCTTC | CASSTSRGTYNEQFF
15 | TRBD1 | TRBJ1-4 | TRBV4-2 | - | TGTGCCAGCAGCCAACGGGGGACAGGAGGTGAAAAACTGTTTTTT | CASSQRGTGGEKLFF
17 | - | TRBJ2-3 | TRBV19 | few | TGTGCCAGTAGTATAGGTGGACTGCCTGCTAGCACAGATACGCAGTATTTT | CASSIGGLPASTDTQYF
12 | - | TRBJ1-2 | TRBV30 | few | TGTGCCTCGTTCACACTAAGCTATGGCTACACCTTC | CASFTLSYGYTF
15 | - | TRBJ2-2 | TRBV2 | - | TGTGCCAGCAGTGCACGGCTAGCGATTACCGGGGAGCTGTTTTTT | CASSARLAITGELFF
15 | TRBD2 | TRBJ2-3 | TRBV28 | - | TGTGCCAGCATTTTAGGCGGGAGCCTCGGAGATACGCAGTATTTT | CASILGGSLGDTQYF
11 | - | TRBJ2-2 | TRBV6-2/TRBV6-3 | many | TGTGCCAGCAGCCGGGCAGGGGAGCTGTTTTTT | CASSRAGELFF
15 | - | TRBJ2-3 | TRBV20-1 | many | TGCAGTGCTAGTCCTCGGGACGGCCAGTGGTATACGCAGTATTTT | CSASPRDGQWYTQYF
13 | - | TRBJ2-7 | TRBV29-1 | - | TGCAGCGTTCAGCCGGGGTCAACCTACGAGCAGTACTTC | CSVQPGSTYEQYF
14 | TRBD2 | TRBJ2-5 | TRBV12-3/TRBV12-4 | many | TGTGCCAGCAGGCTGGGACTAGCGGAAGAGACCCAGTACTTC | CASRLGLAEETQYF
16 | TRBD2 | TRBJ2-2 | TRBV3-1 | - | TGTGCCAGCAGGTGGCCGGGACTAGCGACCACCGGGGAGCTGTTTTTT | CASRWPGLATTGELFF
15 | TRBD2 | TRBJ2-5 | TRBV7-2 | many | TGTGCCAGCAGCTTTAGCGGGGATTACCAAGAGACCCAGTACTTC | CASSFSGDYQETQYF
16 | TRBD2 | TRBJ2-7 | TRBV2 | many | TGTGCCAGCAGCCTAGCGGGAGGGCTGAGCTCCTACGAGCAGTACTTC | CASSLAGGLSSYEQYF
13 | TRBD1 | TRBJ1-1 | TRBV20-1 | many | TGCAGTGCGCGAACGACAGGGTACACTGAAGCTTTCTTT | CSARTTGYTEAFF
14 | - | TRBJ2-3 | TRBV18 | few | TGTGCCAGCTCACCAGGGGTGGGAGAAGATACGCAGTATTTT | CASSPGVGEDTQYF
14 | TRBD1 | TRBJ2-2 | TRBV7-3 | - | TGTGCCAGCAGTGACAGGGCGTATATCGGGGAGCTGTTTTTT | CASSDRAYIGELFF
13 | - | TRBJ2-5 | TRBV7-9 | few | TGTGCCAGCAGCCTGGGGACGGTAGAGACCCAGTACTTC | CASSLGTVETQYF
16 | TRBD2 | TRBJ2-1 | TRBV19 | many | TGTGCCAGTAGTATGGGGACTAGCGGGAGTTTCAATGAGCAGTTCTTC | CASSMGTSGSFNEQFF
12 | - | TRBJ2-3 | TRBV28 | many | TGTGCCAGCAGTGAATACAGAGATACGCAGTATTTT | CASSEYRDTQYF
15 | TRBD1 | TRBJ2-7 | TRBV30 | - | TGTGCCTACAGGGCAACAGGGGCTTTCGACTACGAGCAGTACTTC | CAYRATGAFDYEQYF
13 | - | TRBJ2-7 | TRBV28 | many | TGTGCCAGCAGGATCGGTCGGGACTACGAGCAGTACTTC | CASRIGRDYEQYF
15 | - | TRBJ2-7 | TRBV20-1 | - | TGCAGTGCTAGACCCCCCGGGGGACAAGGATACGAGCAGTACTTC | CSARPPGGQGYEQYF
11 | - | TRBJ2-7 | TRBV19 | - | TGTGCCAGTAACGGGGGATCCGAGCAGTACTTC | CASNGGSEQYF
17 | - | TRBJ2-1 | TRBV6-1 | few | TGTGCCAGCAGTGAAGGATACAGGGAAGTCTCCTACAATGAGCAGTTCTTC | CASSEGYREVSYNEQFF
16 | TRBD1 | TRBJ2-7 | TRBV6-2/TRBV6-3 | few | TGTGCCAGCAGTTCACTACCAGGGGGCCTCTCATCCGAGCAGTACTTC | CASSSLPGGLSSEQYF
13 | - | TRBJ2-7 | TRBV28 | - | TGTGCCAGCAGGGGCCCCTTGGCCTACGAGCAGTACTTC | CASRGPLAYEQYF
13 | - | TRBJ2-7 | TRBV10-1 | few | TGCGCCAGCAGTGAGTCGAGGGTCAACGAGCAGTACTTC | CASSESRVNEQYF
16 | - | TRBJ2-2 | TRBV6-1 | few | TGTGCCAGCAGTGAGTACGCCGCGGCGAACACCGGGGAGCTGTTTTTT | CASSEYAAANTGELFF
13 | TRBD1 | TRBJ2-7 | TRBV29-1 | - | TGCAGCGTTCGAATCACAGGGGTGAGCGAGCAGTACTTC | CSVRITGVSEQYF
14 | - | TRBJ2-4 | TRBV28 | few | TGTGCCAGCAGTCACCACAGTAAGAAAAACATTCAGTACTTC | CASSHHSKKNIQYF
15 | TRBD1 | TRBJ1-1 | TRBV7-9 | many | TGTGCCAGCAGCTTGGGGACAGTAACAAACACTGAAGCTTTCTTT | CASSLGTVTNTEAFF
12 | - | TRBJ2-1 | TRBV3-1 | many | TGTGCCAGCAGCCAAAGCCAGGCCGGGCAGTTCTTC | CASSQSQAGQFF
15 | - | TRBJ2-7 | TRBV10-3 | few | TGTGCCATCCGTGAGGGGGGGGGGCCCTCCTACGAGCAGTACTTC | CAIREGGGPSYEQYF
14 | - | TRBJ2-3 | TRBV7-3 | many | TGTGCCAGCAGCTTACTCGGGGGAGAGGCTACGCAGTATTTT | CASSLLGGEATQYF
16 | TRBD2 | TRBJ2-5 | TRBV7-2 | many | TGTGCCAGCAGCTTTCGACTAGCGGGAGTGAGGGAGACCCAGTACTTC | CASSFRLAGVRETQYF
14 | - | TRBJ1-3 | TRBV3-1 | - | TGTGCCAGCAGCCAAAGGTCGAGGGGAAACACCATATATTTT | CASSQRSRGNTIYF
14 | TRBD2 | TRBJ2-1 | TRBV27 | many | TGTGCCAGCAGTCCAACGACTAGCTTCAATGAGCAGTTCTTC | CASSPTTSFNEQFF
16 | TRBD1 | TRBJ2-6 | TRBV7-9 | few | TGTGCCAGCGCCTCCAGGGGGCTAAGAGGGGCCAACGTCCTGACTTTC | CASASRGLRGANVLTF
13 | - | TRBJ2-2 | TRBV19 | - | TGTGCCAGTCGGGGCAGCCCTGTCGGGGAGCTGTTTTTT | CASRGSPVGELFF
15 | - | TRBJ2-5 | TRBV2 | few | TGTGCCAGCAGCCCCGGCCCTTATCGGGAAGAGACCCAGTACTTC | CASSPGPYREETQYF
16 | TRBD2 | TRBJ2-3 | TRBV28 | few | TGTGCCAGCAGTTTTAGCCAAGCGGGAGTCGGAGATACGCAGTATTTT | CASSFSQAGVGDTQYF
15 | TRBD1 | TRBJ1-5 | TRBV15 | few | TGTGCCACCAGCCGCCGGGACAGGGACAGACAGCCCCAGCATTTT | CATSRRDRDRQPQHF
15 | - | TRBJ1-2 | TRBV5-1 | - | TGCGCCAGCAGCCCGGGTGGGGGGCTCGAGTATGGCTACACCTTC | CASSPGGGLEYGYTF
15 | TRBD2 | TRBJ2-1 | TRBV7-9 | many | TGTGCCAGCAGGGAGAGCGGGAGCTTGTTGGATGAGCAGTTCTTC | CASRESGSLLDEQFF
15 | - | TRBJ2-7 | TRBV24-1 | few | TGTGCCACCAGTGATTCATGGGGGCTAAATGGCGAGCAGTACTTC | CATSDSWGLNGEQYF
16 | TRBD1 | TRBJ2-5 | TRBV15 | few | TGTGCCACCAGCAGGGCAGCCGACAGGGGTGGGGAGACCCAGTACTTC | CATSRAADRGGETQYF
17 | - | TRBJ2-7 | TRBV20-1 | - | TGCAGTGCTAGAGAGGCCGAACAGGGCCCCACACCTTACGAGCAGTACTTC | CSAREAEQGPTPYEQYF
13 | - | TRBJ2-5 | TRBV12-3/TRBV12-4 | - | TGTGCCAGCAGGAAAAGTTTATTAGAGACCCAGTACTTC | CASRKSLLETQYF
15 | - | TRBJ1-2 | TRBV28 | few | TGTGCCAGCAGCCTCCCCCAGGGCGTAGGCTATGGCTACACCTTC | CASSLPQGVGYGYTF
15 | - | TRBJ2-1 | TRBV6-2/TRBV6-3 | - | TGTGCCAGCACCAAAAGGGATCGAGTCGACAATGAGCAGTTCTTC | CASTKRDRVDNEQFF